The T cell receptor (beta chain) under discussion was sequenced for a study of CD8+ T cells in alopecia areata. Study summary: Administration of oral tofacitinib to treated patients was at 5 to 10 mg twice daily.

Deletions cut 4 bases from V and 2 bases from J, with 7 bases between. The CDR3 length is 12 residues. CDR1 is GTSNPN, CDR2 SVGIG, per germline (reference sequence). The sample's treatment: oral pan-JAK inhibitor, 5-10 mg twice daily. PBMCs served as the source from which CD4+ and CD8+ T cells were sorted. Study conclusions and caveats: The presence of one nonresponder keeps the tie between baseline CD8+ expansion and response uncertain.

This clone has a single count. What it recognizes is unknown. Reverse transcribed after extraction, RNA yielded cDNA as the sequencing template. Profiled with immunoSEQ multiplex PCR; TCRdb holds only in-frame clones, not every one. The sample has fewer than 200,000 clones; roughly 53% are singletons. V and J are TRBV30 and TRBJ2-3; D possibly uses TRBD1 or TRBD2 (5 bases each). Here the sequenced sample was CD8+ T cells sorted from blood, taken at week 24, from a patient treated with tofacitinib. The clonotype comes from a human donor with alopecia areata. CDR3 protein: CAWIGTTDTQYF. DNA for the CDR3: TGTGCCTGGATCGGGACCACAGATACGCAGTATTTT.